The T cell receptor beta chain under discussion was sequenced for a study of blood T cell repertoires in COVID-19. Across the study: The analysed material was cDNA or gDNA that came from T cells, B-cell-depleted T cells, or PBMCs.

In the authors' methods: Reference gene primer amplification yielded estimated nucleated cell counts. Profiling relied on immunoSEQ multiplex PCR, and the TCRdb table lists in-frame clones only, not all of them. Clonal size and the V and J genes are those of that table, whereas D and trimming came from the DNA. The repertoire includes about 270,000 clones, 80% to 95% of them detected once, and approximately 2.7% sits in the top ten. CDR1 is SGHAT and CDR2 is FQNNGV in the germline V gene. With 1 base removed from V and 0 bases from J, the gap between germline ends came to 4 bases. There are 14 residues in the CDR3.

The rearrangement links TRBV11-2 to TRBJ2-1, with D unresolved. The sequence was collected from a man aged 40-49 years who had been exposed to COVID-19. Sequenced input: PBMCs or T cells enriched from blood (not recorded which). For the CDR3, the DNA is TGTGCCAGCAGCTTAGGACTCTCCTACAATGAGCAGTTCTTC. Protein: CASSLGLSYNEQFF.